One and the same sample provided the 14 T cell receptor beta chains below, sequenced in a study of shared clonotypes between healthy human individuals. The assay was immunoSEQ multiplex PCR, and TCRdb's table has in-frame clones only and misses some. The sample holds under 750,000 clones, 55% to 75% seen once. The sequenced sample was memory CD4+ T cells sorted from blood. This sample's subset: CD45RA-negative fraction. Source of these receptors: a woman aged 25 to 39 in good health.

The chain joins TRBV27 to TRBJ2-1; TRBD2 aligns across 10 bases. From germline, CDR1 is MNHEY and CDR2 SMNVEV (reference sequence). V lost 3 bases and J lost 9; bases outside the gene matches: 14. The CDR3 runs 17 residues. This CDR3 reads CASSFPVASGRVSEQFF. CDR3 in DNA: TGTGCCAGCAGTTTCCCGGTTGCCAGCGGGAGGGTTTCTGAGCAGTTCTTC.

The J gene is TRBJ2-1, the V gene TRBV7-2, with 9 bases lining up with TRBD2. CDR1 SGHTA and CDR2 FQGNSA come from the germline V gene. The CDR3 is 16 amino acids. The ends lost 0 bases at V and 6 bases at J; junction bases unmatched: 6. As DNA, the CDR3 is TGTGCCAGCAGCTTAGCGGCACTAGCGGGCGTCAATGAGCAGTTCTTC. Protein product: CASSLAALAGVNEQFF.

The V and J genes are TRBV2 and TRBJ1-4, with D hard to call. Germline assignment: CDR1 SNHLY and CDR2 FYNNEI. This CDR3 is 14 amino acids long. V lost 8 bases and J 6 bases, leaving 16 bases between the germline ends. CDR3 sequence: CASVGLPRDEKLFF. CDR3 DNA: TGTGCCAGCGTCGGGCTCCCGAGAGATGAAAAACTGTTTTTT.

V gene TRBV6-5 combines with J gene TRBJ1-2; the D gene is possibly TRBD1 (6 bases). Germline CDR1 reads MNHEY; CDR2 reads SVGAGI. The CDR3 spans 13 residues. The V and J ends lost 8 bases and 2 bases respectively, with 12 bases between them. CDR3 amino acids: CASSADRNYGYTF. DNA for the CDR3: TGTGCCAGCTCTGCGGACAGAAACTATGGCTACACCTTC.

This chain connects TRBV5-1 to TRBJ2-1; D may be TRBD1 or TRBD2 (6 bases each). Per germline, CDR1 SGHRS and CDR2 YFSETQ. The CDR3 totals 14 residues. The V and J ends lost 4 bases and 15 bases respectively, with 23 bases between them. CDR3 region: CASSRGLEPVPLFF. CDR3 nucleotides: TGCGCCAGCAGCCGGGGGCTAGAGCCGGTGCCCCTGTTCTTC.

J is TRBJ2-2 and V is TRBV25-1, with 8 nucleotides matching TRBD2. Germline assignment: CDR1 MGHDK and CDR2 SYGVNS. This CDR3 spans 17 amino acids. With 6 bases clipped from V and 2 bases from J, the junction kept 11 bases outside the gene matches. As DNA, the CDR3 is TGTGCCAGCAGCGTAGCTCCGGGGGGGGATAACACCGGGGAGCTGTTTTTT. As protein: CASSVAPGGDNTGELFF.

The rearrangement joins TRBV5-4 to TRBJ1-1; 7 bases align to TRBD1. CDR1 is SGHNT and CDR2 is YYREEE in the germline V gene (reference sequence). The V and J ends lost 5 bases and 5 bases, in that order; junction bases with no gene match: 9. The CDR3 length is 14 residues. DNA of the CDR3: TGTGCCAGCAGACGACAGGGAGGTCGGACTGAAGCTTTCTTT. It specifies CASRRQGGRTEAFF.

The chain couples TRBV5-1 to TRBJ2-7; a weak D match, TRBD2 (5 bases). Deletions cut 10 bases from V and 5 bases from J, with 28 bases between. The CDR3 is made up of 16 amino acids. Germline V lookup: CDR1 SGHRS, CDR2 YFSETQ. CDR3 sequence reads: CAPPGVPIPNNDEQYF. The DNA of the CDR3 is TGCGCCCCCCCCGGGGTACCTATTCCCAACAACGACGAGCAGTACTTC.

The gene calls are TRBV28 and TRBJ1-5, with 8 bases lining up with TRBD1. CDR3 length: 16 residues. The V segment lost 4 bases and the J segment 0 bases; nucleotides outside the gene matches: 5. CDR1 is MDHEN, CDR2 SYDVKM, per germline. The DNA for the CDR3 is TGTGCCAGCAGTTACCAGGGGGCCGGTAGCAATCAGCCCCAGCATTTT. This codes for CASSYQGAGSNQPQHF.

The chain employs TRBV15 and TRBJ2-1; 9 bases match TRBD1. CDR3 length: 16 amino acids. With 0 bases clipped from V and 7 bases from J, the junction kept 7 bases outside the gene matches. CDR1 and CDR2 from the germline V gene are LNHNV and YYDKDF (reference sequence). The CDR3 bases are TGTGCCACCAGCAGAGAGGGACAGGGTGTTGGAAATGAGCAGTTCTTC. Amino acid sequence: CATSREGQGVGNEQFF.

The V gene is TRBV6-1, the J gene TRBJ1-5, with a possible D match to TRBD1 (6 bases). The CDR3 consists of 14 residues. Germline values: CDR1 MNHNS, CDR2 SASEGT. The V and J ends lost 3 bases and 5 bases respectively, with 11 bases between them. In DNA form, the CDR3 reads TGTGCCAGCAGTGAGAAGAGGGGGTATCAGCCCCAGCATTTT. Amino acids: CASSEKRGYQPQHF.

The chain is built from TRBV5-1 and TRBJ2-5; D not resolved. This CDR3 comprises 15 residues. Germline values: CDR1 SGHRS, CDR2 YFSETQ. The V gene lost 1 base and the J gene lost 0 bases, with 10 bases spanning the gap. This chain's CDR3 is CASSLSPTYQETQYF. CDR3 nucleotides: TGCGCCAGCAGCTTGAGCCCAACGTACCAAGAGACCCAGTACTTC.

This rearrangement joins TRBV6-1 to TRBJ1-2; D might be TRBD1 (5 bases). Trimming left V 3 bases short and J 2 bases short, with 13 bases between. Germline CDR1 MNHNS, CDR2 SASEGT. The CDR3 has 15 amino acids. The CDR3 DNA reads as TGTGCCAGCAGTGACCCTCACCGGGGCAACTATGGCTACACCTTC. This codes for CASSDPHRGNYGYTF.

The chain recombines TRBV7-2 with TRBJ1-2; a weak D match, TRBD1 (6 bases). This CDR3 is 15 amino acids long. With 1 base removed from V and 7 bases from J, the gap between germline ends came to 16 bases. Germline CDR1 and CDR2: SGHTA and FQGNSA. DNA for the CDR3: TGTGCCAGCAGCTTAGATAATGGGGGCGCTGGTGGCTACACCTTC. This encodes CASSLDNGGAGGYTF. Supplemented by reference TRBV7-2 and TRBJ1-2, the full variable domain reads GAGVSQSPSNKVTEKGKDVELRCDPISGHTALYWYRQSLGQGLEFLIYFQGNSAPDKSGLPSDRFSAERTGGSVSTLTIQRTQQEDSAVYLCASSLDNGGAGGYTFGSGTRLTVV.